This entry describes one T cell receptor beta chain. Its antigen is as yet unknown. These data come from a study of cytomegalovirus exposure and HLA in healthy donors. Points from the study as a whole: Testing in vitro showed a few CMV-associated chains specific for CMV antigens. In a later analysis, a missense DCLRE1C variant was linked to TCR beta V- and J-gene trimming.

This CDR3 is built from 15 residues. Germline CDR1 is SGDLS and CDR2 is YYNGEE. The V end was cut by 4 bases, the J end by 2 bases, with 15 bases between. PCR used 60 Vbeta primers and 13 Jbeta primers. Libraries were prepared by immunoSEQ multiplex PCR; TCRdb keeps only in-frame clonotypes and omits some of them. Of about 43,000 clones detected, 51% appear once; the ten largest clones hold roughly 6%. The sequenced sample consisted of PBMCs. The source of this sequence is a man between 60 and 75 years old in good health and CMV-seronegative. V usage is TRBV9 and J usage is TRBJ1-1, with D perhaps matching TRBD1 (5 bases). The CDR3 protein is CASSPRLGANTEAFF. CDR3 bases: TGTGCCAGCAGCCCAAGACTAGGGGCAAACACTGAAGCTTTCTTT.